This T cell receptor (beta chain) stems from a study of cytomegalovirus exposure and HLA in healthy donors. The CDR3 is 13 residues long. CDR1 and CDR2 (germline): SGHNT, YYREEE (reference sequence). Germline trimming cut 4 bases from V and 5 bases from J; bases unmatched to any gene: 3. PCR primers comprised 60 Vbeta and 13 Jbeta primers. TCRdb keeps only in-frame clones here, not all; method: immunoSEQ multiplex PCR. The table shows over 150,000 clones, with around 80% occurring only once. The sequenced sample consisted of PBMCs. The sequence was obtained from a man aged 25 to 40 in good health and CMV-seropositive. J is TRBJ1-1 and V is TRBV5-4; 9 bases map to TRBD1. Written as DNA, the CDR3 is TGTGCCAGCAGCGGACAGGGGAAAACTGAAGCTTTCTTT. It yields the protein CASSGQGKTEAFF.